These 14 T cell receptor beta chains were sequenced from one sample in a study of cytomegalovirus exposure and HLA in healthy donors. In the PCR, 60 Vbeta and 13 Jbeta primers were used. Here immunoSEQ multiplex PCR was the method, and the copy in TCRdb shows in-frame clones only, minus some. The sample contains about 140,000 clones, around 73% of which appear only once. Sequenced input: PBMCs. Receptor source: a female donor in good health and CMV-seronegative.

The CDR3 loop reads CASRGGDGYEQYF. The DNA for the CDR3 is TGTGCCAGCAGGGGAGGGGATGGGTACGAGCAGTACTTC. The genes are TRBV7-8 and TRBJ2-7; the match to TRBD2 covers 7 bases. The junction had 6 bases not matched to a gene; V was cut back by 6 bases and J by 4 bases. The CDR3 spans 13 residues. Per the germline V gene, CDR1 is SGHVS and CDR2 is FQNEAQ.

The rearrangement links TRBV30 to TRBJ2-7; 7 nucleotides match TRBD2. This CDR3 has 18 amino acids. Germline V gene lookup returns CDR1 GTSNPN and CDR2 SVGIG (reference sequence). With V trimmed by 1 base and J by 2 bases, 17 bases remained unmatched. CDR3 residues: CAWSEASGLLIGTYEQYF. Written as DNA, the CDR3 is TGTGCCTGGAGTGAGGCTAGCGGTCTACTCATAGGGACCTACGAGCAGTACTTC.

The CDR3 coding sequence is TGTGCCAGCAGCTTAAACCTCGACAGGGTTAGCACAGATACGCAGTATTTT. Translating it yields CASSLNLDRVSTDTQYF. The chain uses TRBV7-2 and TRBJ2-3, with 7 bases that match TRBD1. In germline, CDR1 is SGHTA, CDR2 FQGNSA. This CDR3 has 17 amino acids. V trimming: 2 bases; J trimming: 0 bases; junction bases outside the gene matches: 8.

The genes are TRBV4-1 and TRBJ2-3; D is perhaps TRBD1 (6 bases). Germline CDR1 reads MGHRA; CDR2 reads YSYEKL. Trimming took 1 base from V and 10 from J, leaving 12 bases between them. There are 13 residues in the CDR3. The CDR3 here is CASSQARTDPQYF. The CDR3 bases are TGCGCCAGCAGCCAAGCGAGGACAGACCCGCAGTATTTT.

V usage is TRBV19 and J usage is TRBJ1-1; 8 bases align to TRBD1. The CDR3 spans 14 residues. Germline CDR1 is LNHDA and CDR2 is SQIVND (reference sequence). V lost 6 bases, J lost 6 bases, and 9 bases stayed unmatched. The CDR3 DNA reads TGTGCCAGTAGAGGGGACAGGTGGGTCCCTGAAGCTTTCTTT. Translated, it gives CASRGDRWVPEAFF.

The CDR3 nucleotides read TGTGCCAGCAGCCCCCAACGGGATTCATCCACTGAAGCTTTCTTT. It yields the protein CASSPQRDSSTEAFF. The chain employs TRBV16 and TRBJ1-1; no firm D call. Germline loops: CDR1 KGHSY, CDR2 FQNENV. The ends were cut back, 4 bases at V and 4 bases at J, with 16 bases in the middle. The length of the CDR3 is 15 residues.

The chain recombines TRBV27 with TRBJ2-7; tentatively, D is TRBD1 (6 bases). Germline CDR1 reads MNHEY; CDR2 reads SMNVEV (reference sequence). Trimming removed 3 bases from V and 1 base from J, with 22 bases in between. This CDR3 is 18 amino acids long. Written as DNA, the CDR3 is TGTGCCAGCAGTTTTTCGCAGGGGTTGGGGCTGAGGTCCTACGAGCAGTACTTC. Translating gives CASSFSQGLGLRSYEQYF.

The V and J genes are TRBV7-9 and TRBJ2-5; maybe TRBD1 (6 bases). In germline, CDR1 is SEHNR, CDR2 FQNEAQ (reference sequence). The CDR3 totals 14 residues. The V and J ends lost 3 bases and 5 bases respectively, with 13 bases between them. The DNA of the CDR3 is TGTGCCAGCAGCTTCAGGGGTCAGTGGGAGACCCAGTACTTC. This sequence encodes CASSFRGQWETQYF.

This clone showed up just a few times. The chain uses TRBV6-6 and TRBJ1-3, with 9 bases fitting TRBD1. The CDR3 is made up of 16 amino acids. The V gene end was trimmed by 7 bases and the J gene end by 3 bases; junction bases not matched to a gene: 10. Germline V CDR1 and CDR2: MNHNY, SVGAGI (reference sequence). CDR3 sequence (DNA): TGTGCCAGCACCAAAACCGGGACAGGGTTTGGAAACACCATATATTTT. Protein: CASTKTGTGFGNTIYF.

This chain connects TRBV5-4 to TRBJ2-5, with D tentatively TRBD2 (5 bases). The CDR3 loop spans 15 amino acids. Germline CDR1 is SGHNT and CDR2 is YYREEE (reference sequence). The V and J ends lost 5 bases and 5 bases respectively, with 19 bases between them. In DNA form, the CDR3 reads TGTGCCAGCAGAAATGTAAGGGAAAGAGGGGAGACCCAGTACTTC. This translates into CASRNVRERGETQYF.

CDR3: CASSEVNLLRTGVWHGYTF. The CDR3 nucleotides read TGTGCCAGCAGTGAAGTTAATTTGCTTAGGACAGGGGTCTGGCATGGCTACACCTTC. The rearrangement links TRBV6-1 to TRBJ1-2; 9 nucleotides match TRBD1. Germline V CDR1 and CDR2: MNHNS, SASEGT. This CDR3 has 19 residues. The trim removed 1 base at V and 6 bases at J, leaving 18 bases unmatched.

In its sample, this clone was seen once. The rearrangement uses TRBV21-1 and TRBJ1-2; the D segment call TRBD1 is taken from the table without a DNA check. TRBV21-1 is annotated as a pseudogene. This CDR3 is built from 15 residues. The CDR3 DNA reads TGTGCCAGCACCCTTGCCGGGACAGGGCGTTATGGCTACACCTTC. It codes for CASTLAGTGRYGYTF.

The chain's CDR3 is CASSSPRDRRYEQYF. Written as DNA, the CDR3 is TGTGCCAGCAGTTCCCCCCGGGACAGACGCTACGAGCAGTACTTC. This sequence joins TRBV28 and TRBJ2-7, with TRBD1 matching over 7 bases. The ends lost 4 bases at V and 3 bases at J; junction bases unmatched: 9. The CDR3 is 15 residues long. The germline gives CDR1 MDHEN, CDR2 SYDVKM.

This clone appeared once. The chain uses TRBV18 and TRBJ2-7; 7 bases fit TRBD1. Germline CDR1 reads KGHSH; CDR2 reads LQKENI. With 3 bases clipped from V and 3 bases from J, the junction kept 5 bases outside the gene matches. CDR3 length: 14 residues. Here the CDR3 reads CASSPGDRGYEQYF. The CDR3 DNA reads TGTGCCAGCTCACCTGGGGACAGAGGCTACGAGCAGTACTTC.